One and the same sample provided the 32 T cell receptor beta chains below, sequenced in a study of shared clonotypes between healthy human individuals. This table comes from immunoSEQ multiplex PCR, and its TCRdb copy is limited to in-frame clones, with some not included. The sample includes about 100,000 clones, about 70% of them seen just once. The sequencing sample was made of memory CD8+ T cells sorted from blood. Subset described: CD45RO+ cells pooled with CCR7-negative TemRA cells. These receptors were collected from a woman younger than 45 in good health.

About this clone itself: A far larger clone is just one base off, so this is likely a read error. The chain's CDR3 is CASSDTDTDTQYF. The CDR3 DNA reads TGTGCCAGCAGTGACACCGACACAGATACGCAGTATTTT. J is TRBJ2-3 and V is TRBV6-4; D is undetermined. Germline-derived CDR1 and CDR2 are MRHNA and SNTAGT. The CDR3 extends over 13 amino acids. Between the trimmed V and J ends, which lost 2 bases and 2 bases, there was a span of 5 bases.

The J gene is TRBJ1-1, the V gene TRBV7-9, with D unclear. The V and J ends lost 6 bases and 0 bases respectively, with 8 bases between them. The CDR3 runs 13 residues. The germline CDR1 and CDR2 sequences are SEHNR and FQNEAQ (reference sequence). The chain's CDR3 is CASSREMNTEAFF. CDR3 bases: TGTGCCAGCAGTCGCGAGATGAACACTGAAGCTTTCTTT.

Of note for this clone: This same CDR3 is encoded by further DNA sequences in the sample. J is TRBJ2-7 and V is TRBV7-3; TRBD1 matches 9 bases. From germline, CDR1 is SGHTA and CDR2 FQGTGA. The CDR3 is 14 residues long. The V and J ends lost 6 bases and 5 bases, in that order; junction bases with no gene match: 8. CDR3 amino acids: CASSLTQGADEQYF. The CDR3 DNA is TGTGCCAGCAGTCTCACACAGGGGGCTGACGAGCAGTACTTC.

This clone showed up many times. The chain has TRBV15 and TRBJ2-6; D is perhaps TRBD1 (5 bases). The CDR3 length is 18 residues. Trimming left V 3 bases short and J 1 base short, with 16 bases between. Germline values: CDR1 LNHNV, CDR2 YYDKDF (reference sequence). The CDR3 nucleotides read TGTGCCACCAGCAGTGGGGCGACTTGGGGATCTGGGGCCAACGTCCTGACTTTC. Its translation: CATSSGATWGSGANVLTF.

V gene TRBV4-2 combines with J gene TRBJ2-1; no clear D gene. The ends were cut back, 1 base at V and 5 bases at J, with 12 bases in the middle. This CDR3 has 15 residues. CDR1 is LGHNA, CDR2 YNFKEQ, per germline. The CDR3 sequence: CASSQVMAFHNEQFF. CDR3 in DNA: TGTGCCAGCAGCCAAGTGATGGCTTTCCACAATGAGCAGTTCTTC.

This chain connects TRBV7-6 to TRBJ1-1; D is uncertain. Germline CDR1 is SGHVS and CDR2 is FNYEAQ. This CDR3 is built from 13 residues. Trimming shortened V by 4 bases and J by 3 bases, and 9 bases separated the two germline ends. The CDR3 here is CASSSQTDTEAFF. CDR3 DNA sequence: TGTGCCAGCAGCTCCCAAACAGACACTGAAGCTTTCTTT.

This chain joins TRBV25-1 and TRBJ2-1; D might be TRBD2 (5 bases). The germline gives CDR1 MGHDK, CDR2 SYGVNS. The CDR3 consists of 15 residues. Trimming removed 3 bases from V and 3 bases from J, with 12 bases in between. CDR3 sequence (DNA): TGTGCCAGCAGTGACCTGGCAGGACTCTACAATGAGCAGTTCTTC. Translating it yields CASSDLAGLYNEQFF.

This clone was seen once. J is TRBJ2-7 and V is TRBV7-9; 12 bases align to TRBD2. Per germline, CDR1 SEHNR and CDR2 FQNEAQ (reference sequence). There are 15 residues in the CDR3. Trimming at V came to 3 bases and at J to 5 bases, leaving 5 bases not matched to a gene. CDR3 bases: TGTGCCAGCAGCTTGTCTAGCGGGAGGGCCCACGAGCAGTACTTC. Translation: CASSLSSGRAHEQYF.

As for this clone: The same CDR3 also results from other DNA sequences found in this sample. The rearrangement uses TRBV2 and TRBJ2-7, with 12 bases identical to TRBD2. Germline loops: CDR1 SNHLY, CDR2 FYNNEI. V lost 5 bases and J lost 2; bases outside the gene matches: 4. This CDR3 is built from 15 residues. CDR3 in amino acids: CASSLGTSGPYEQYF. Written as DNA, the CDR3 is TGTGCCAGCAGTTTAGGGACTAGCGGGCCCTACGAGCAGTACTTC.

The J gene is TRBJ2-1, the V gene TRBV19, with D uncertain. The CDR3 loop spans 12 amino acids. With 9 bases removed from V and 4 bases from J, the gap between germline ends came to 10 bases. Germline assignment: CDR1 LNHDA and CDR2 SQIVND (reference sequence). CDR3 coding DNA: TGTGCCAGCCGAGACCTTTACAATGAGCAGTTCTTC. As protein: CASRDLYNEQFF.

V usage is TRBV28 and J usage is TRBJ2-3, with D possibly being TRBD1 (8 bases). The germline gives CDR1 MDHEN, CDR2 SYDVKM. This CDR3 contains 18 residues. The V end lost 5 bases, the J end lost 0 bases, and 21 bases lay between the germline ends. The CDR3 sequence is CASSHLADRVWSTDTQYF. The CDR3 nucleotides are TGTGCCAGCAGTCATCTAGCGGACAGGGTATGGAGCACAGATACGCAGTATTTT.

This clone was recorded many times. CDR3: CASSQSPKQGRTEAFF. CDR3 DNA sequence: TGCGCCAGCAGTCAATCCCCTAAACAGGGGAGAACTGAAGCTTTCTTT. This chain links TRBV23-1 with TRBJ1-1; 7 positions agree with TRBD1. TRBV23-1 belongs to the ORF category, with a function that is uncertain. The CDR3 has 16 amino acids. The ends lost 0 bases at V and 5 bases at J; junction bases unmatched: 9.

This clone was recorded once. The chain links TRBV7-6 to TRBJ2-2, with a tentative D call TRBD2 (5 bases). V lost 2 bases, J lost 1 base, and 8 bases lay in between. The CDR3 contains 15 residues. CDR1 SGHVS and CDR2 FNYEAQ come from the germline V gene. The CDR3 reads CASSLWGENTGELFF. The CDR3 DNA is TGTGCCAGCAGCTTATGGGGAGAGAACACCGGGGAGCTGTTTTTT.

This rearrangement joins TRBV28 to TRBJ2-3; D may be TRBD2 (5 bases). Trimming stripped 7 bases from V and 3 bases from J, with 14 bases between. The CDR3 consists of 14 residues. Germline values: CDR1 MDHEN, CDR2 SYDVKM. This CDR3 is CASIPIRGTDTQYF. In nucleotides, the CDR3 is TGTGCCAGCATCCCCATCCGGGGTACAGATACGCAGTATTTT.

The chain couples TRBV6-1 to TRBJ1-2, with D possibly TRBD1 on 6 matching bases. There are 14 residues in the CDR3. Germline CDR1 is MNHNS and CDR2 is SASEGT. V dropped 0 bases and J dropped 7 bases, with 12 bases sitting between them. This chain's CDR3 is CASSEAFRGAGYTF. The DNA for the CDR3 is TGTGCCAGCAGTGAAGCTTTCAGGGGCGCTGGCTACACCTTC.

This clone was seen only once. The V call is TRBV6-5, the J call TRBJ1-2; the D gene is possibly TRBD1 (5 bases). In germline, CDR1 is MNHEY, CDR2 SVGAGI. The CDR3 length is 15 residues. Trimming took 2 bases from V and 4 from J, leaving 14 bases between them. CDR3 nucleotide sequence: TGTGCCAGCAGTTACCTGCGGGGGGGGAGCTATGGCTACACCTTC. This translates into CASSYLRGGSYGYTF.

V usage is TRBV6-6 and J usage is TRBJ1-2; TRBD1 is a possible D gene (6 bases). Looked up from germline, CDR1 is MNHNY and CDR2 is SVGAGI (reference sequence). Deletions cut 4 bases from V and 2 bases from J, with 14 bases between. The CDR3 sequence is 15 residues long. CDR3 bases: TGTGCCAGCAGTTGGGGGGAGACAGGCAACTATGGCTACACCTTC. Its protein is CASSWGETGNYGYTF.

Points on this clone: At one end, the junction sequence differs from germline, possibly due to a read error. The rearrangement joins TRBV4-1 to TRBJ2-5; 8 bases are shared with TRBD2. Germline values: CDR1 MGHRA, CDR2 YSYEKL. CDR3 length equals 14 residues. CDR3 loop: CASSVSGSFETQYF. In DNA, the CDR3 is TGTGCCAGCAGCGTAAGCGGGAGTTTTGAGACCCAGTACTTC.

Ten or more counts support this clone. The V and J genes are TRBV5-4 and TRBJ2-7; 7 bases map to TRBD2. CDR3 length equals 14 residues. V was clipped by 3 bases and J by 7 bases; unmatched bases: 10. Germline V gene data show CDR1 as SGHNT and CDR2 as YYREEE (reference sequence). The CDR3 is CASSSTSDLVEQYF. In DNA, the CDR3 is TGTGCCAGCAGCTCAACTAGCGACCTGGTGGAGCAGTACTTC.

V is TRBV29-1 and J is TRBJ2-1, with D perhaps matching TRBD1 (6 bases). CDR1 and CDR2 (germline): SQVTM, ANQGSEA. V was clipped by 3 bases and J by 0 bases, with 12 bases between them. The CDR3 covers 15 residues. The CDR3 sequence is CSVDWTDSSYNEQFF. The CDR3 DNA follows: TGCAGCGTTGACTGGACGGACAGCTCCTACAATGAGCAGTTCTTC.

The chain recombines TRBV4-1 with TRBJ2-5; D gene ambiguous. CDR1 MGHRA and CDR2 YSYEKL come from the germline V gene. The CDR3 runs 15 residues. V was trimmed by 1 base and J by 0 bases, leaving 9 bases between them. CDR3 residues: CASSQAARYQETQYF. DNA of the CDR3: TGCGCCAGCAGCCAAGCAGCTCGATACCAAGAGACCCAGTACTTC.

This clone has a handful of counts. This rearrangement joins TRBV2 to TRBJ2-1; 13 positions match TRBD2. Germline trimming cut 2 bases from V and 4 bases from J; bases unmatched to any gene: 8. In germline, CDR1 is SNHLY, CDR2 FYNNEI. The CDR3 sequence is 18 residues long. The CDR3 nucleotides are TGTGCCAGCAGTGAATCGATTGGGACTAGCGGGAAATACAATGAGCAGTTCTTC. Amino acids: CASSESIGTSGKYNEQFF.

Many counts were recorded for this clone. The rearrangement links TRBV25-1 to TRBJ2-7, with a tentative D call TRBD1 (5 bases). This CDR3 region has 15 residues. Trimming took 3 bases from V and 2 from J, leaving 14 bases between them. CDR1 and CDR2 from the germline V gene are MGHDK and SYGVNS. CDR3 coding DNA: TGTGCCAGCAGTGATGGTAAACAGGATCCCTACGAGCAGTACTTC. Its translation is CASSDGKQDPYEQYF.

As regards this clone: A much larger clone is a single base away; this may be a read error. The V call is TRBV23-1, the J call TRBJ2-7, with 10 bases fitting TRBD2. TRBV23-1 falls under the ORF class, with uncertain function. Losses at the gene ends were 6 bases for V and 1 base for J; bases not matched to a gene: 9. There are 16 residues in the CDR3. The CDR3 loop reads CASSQGLAVSSYEQYF. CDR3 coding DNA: TGCGCCAGCAGCCAAGGACTAGCGGTTTCATCCTACGAGCAGTACTTC.

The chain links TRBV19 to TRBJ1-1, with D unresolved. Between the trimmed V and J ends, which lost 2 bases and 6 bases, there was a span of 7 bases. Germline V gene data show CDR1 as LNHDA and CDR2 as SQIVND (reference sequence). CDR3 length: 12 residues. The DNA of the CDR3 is TGTGCCAGTAGTATATTTAGCCCTGAAGCTTTCTTT. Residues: CASSIFSPEAFF.

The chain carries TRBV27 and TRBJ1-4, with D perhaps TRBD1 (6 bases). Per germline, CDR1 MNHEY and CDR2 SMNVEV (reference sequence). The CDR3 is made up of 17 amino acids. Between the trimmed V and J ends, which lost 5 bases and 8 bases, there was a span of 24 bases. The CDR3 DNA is TGTGCCAGCAGTCCCTCCCGGGGGGCTAATTGGGAGGAAAAACTGTTTTTT. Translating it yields CASSPSRGANWEEKLFF. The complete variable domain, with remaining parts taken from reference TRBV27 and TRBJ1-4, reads EAQVTQNPRYLITVTGKKLTVTCSQNMNHEYMSWYRQDPGLGLRQIYYSMNVEVTDKGDVPEGYKVSRKEKRNFPLILESPSPNQTSLYFCASSPSRGANWEEKLFFGSGTQLSVL.

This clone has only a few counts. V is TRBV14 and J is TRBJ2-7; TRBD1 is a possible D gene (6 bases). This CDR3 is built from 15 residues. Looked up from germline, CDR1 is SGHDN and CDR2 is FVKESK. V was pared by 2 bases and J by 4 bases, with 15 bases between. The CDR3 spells CASSQKGGLVYEQYF. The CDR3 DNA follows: TGTGCCAGCAGCCAAAAAGGGGGTCTGGTATACGAGCAGTACTTC.

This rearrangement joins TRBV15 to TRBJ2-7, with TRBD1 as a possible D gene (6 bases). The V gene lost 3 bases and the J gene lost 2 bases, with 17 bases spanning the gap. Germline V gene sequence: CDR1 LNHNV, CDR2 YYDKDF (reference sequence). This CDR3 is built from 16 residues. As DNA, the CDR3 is TGTGCCACCAGCAGTTATTTCCGGACAGTCGCCTACGAGCAGTACTTC. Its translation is CATSSYFRTVAYEQYF. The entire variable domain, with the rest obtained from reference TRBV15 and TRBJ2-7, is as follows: DAMVIQNPRYQVTQFGKPVTLSCSQTLNHNVMYWYQQKSSQAPKLLFHYYDKDFNNEADTPDNFQSRRPNTSFCFLDIRSPGLGDTAMYLCATSSYFRTVAYEQYFGPGTRLTVT.

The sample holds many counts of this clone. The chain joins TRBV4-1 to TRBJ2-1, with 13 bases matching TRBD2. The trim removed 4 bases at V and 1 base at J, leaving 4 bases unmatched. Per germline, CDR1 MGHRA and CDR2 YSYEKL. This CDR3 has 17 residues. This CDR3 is CASSPRTSGSSYNEQFF. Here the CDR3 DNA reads TGCGCCAGCAGCCCACGGACTAGCGGGAGTTCCTACAATGAGCAGTTCTTC.

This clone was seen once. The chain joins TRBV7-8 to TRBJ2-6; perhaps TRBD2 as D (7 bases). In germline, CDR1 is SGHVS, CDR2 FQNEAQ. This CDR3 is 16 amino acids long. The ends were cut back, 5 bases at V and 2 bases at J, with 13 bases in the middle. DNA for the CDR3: TGTGCCAGCAGCCTCGAGGGGGGGCCTGGGGCCAACGTCCTGACTTTC. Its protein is CASSLEGGPGANVLTF.

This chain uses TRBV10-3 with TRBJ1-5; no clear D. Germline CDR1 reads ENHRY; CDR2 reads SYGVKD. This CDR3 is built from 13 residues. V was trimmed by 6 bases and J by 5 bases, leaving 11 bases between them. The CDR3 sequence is CAISDIYYQPQHF. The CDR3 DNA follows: TGTGCCATCAGCGACATTTATTATCAGCCCCAGCATTTT.

The CDR3 coding sequence is TGCGCCAGCAGCCCACGTAACCGGGACAGGATCCATGAGCAGTTCTTC. This codes for CASSPRNRDRIHEQFF. The chain combines TRBV4-1 with TRBJ2-1, with 8 bases aligning to TRBD1. Germline CDR1 MGHRA, CDR2 YSYEKL. CDR3 length: 16 residues. V lost 4 bases and J lost 8; bases outside the gene matches: 13.